The 5 T cell receptor beta chains reported below all come from one sample, sequenced in a study of blood T cell repertoires in COVID-19. The protocol was immunoSEQ multiplex PCR, while the TCRdb copy is restricted to in-frame clones and leaves out a portion. The sample lists about 150,000 clones; around 87% were seen once. Source material: peripheral blood. All receptors derive from a woman aged 60-75 years with active COVID-19.

The chain couples TRBV11-2 to TRBJ2-5, with D perhaps matching TRBD1 (5 bases). CDR1 and CDR2 (germline): SGHAT, FQNNGV. This CDR3 contains 12 residues. Between the trimmed V and J ends, which lost 0 bases and 7 bases, there was a span of 6 bases. This CDR3 is CASSLEGVTQYF. As DNA, the CDR3 is TGTGCCAGCAGCTTAGAAGGGGTGACCCAGTACTTC.

The chain is built from TRBV28 and TRBJ2-2, with D unresolved. Trimming pared 5 bases from V and 6 bases from J, leaving 19 bases between. The V gene's germline CDR1 is MDHEN and CDR2 SYDVKM. The CDR3 sequence is 16 residues long. This CDR3 is CASSTPRDPRSGELFF. In DNA form, the CDR3 reads TGTGCCAGCAGTACACCCCGCGACCCTAGATCCGGGGAGCTGTTTTTT.

The count of this clone is one. This chain links TRBV9 with TRBJ2-2; the match to TRBD1 covers 7 bases. The germline V gene encodes CDR1 SGDLS and CDR2 YYNGEE. Trimming removed 4 bases from V and 5 bases from J; junction bases left unmatched: 5. This CDR3 is built from 14 residues. CDR3 in amino acids: CASSPGQATGELFF. In DNA form, the CDR3 reads TGTGCCAGCAGCCCCGGACAGGCAACCGGGGAGCTGTTTTTT.

The table lists this clone with a few counts. The V and J genes are TRBV28 and TRBJ2-4; TRBD1 agrees at 9 bases. CDR3 size: 16 residues. After removal of 3 bases from V and 4 bases from J, the junction contained 7 bases not matched to a gene. In germline, CDR1 is MDHEN, CDR2 SYDVKM. CDR3 sequence reads: CASSFGPGQGKNIQYF. CDR3 in DNA: TGTGCCAGCAGTTTCGGCCCCGGACAGGGGAAAAACATTCAGTACTTC.

This chain connects TRBV28 to TRBJ2-2; TRBD1 aligns across 9 bases. This CDR3 has 14 residues. Losses at the gene ends were 7 bases for V and 9 bases for J; bases not matched to a gene: 9. Looked up from germline, CDR1 is MDHEN and CDR2 is SYDVKM. The CDR3 DNA reads TGTGCCAGCACCAGGGACAGGGTGGTCCGGGAGCTGTTTTTT. It translates to CASTRDRVVRELFF.